This T cell receptor beta chain appears in the sequencing data of a study of persistence of HIV-infected CD4 T cells. The overall study: Up to about 180 mL blood was drawn at multiple time points; a couple of donors had single-time leukapheresis. Whole-study findings and limits: Within sorted populations, more oligoclonal TCRs accompanied more oligoclonal proviruses. CMV- and Gag-responding cells had lower TCRbeta richness than CD3/CD28-responding cells.

Lysates of CMV-infected fibroblasts at about 10 ug/mL stimulated these cells. CD40L/CD69 double-negative CD45RO-high memory CD4+ T cells were collected. Donors were HIV-1-infected adults who began suppressive ART during chronic infection. This was the immunoSEQ version 4 assay in survey mode. Profiled with immunoSEQ multiplex PCR; TCRdb holds only in-frame clones, not every one. The table lists roughly 41,000 clones, more than 70% of them singletons. A note on this clone: What it binds is not known.

Trimming removed 5 bases from V and 2 bases from J, with 9 bases in between. In germline, CDR1 is MNHNS, CDR2 SASEGT. The CDR3 covers 13 residues. The TCR comes from an adult man with HIV who was CMV-seropositive. The sample here was CD4+ T cells sorted from PBMCs after approximately 19-hour stimulation, taken from a patient who received antiretroviral therapy. The chain employs TRBV6-1 and TRBJ1-1; D is unresolved. The CDR3 here is CASSYKDNTEAFF. As DNA, the CDR3 is TGTGCCAGCAGTTATAAGGATAACACTGAAGCTTTCTTT.